Described below is a single TCR beta chain sequence and its context. Categorization into cohorts depended on clinical history that participants reported. Someone with COVID-19 had been met by exposed participants within 2 weeks before study entry. The sample belongs to a study of blood T cell repertoires in COVID-19. Study context: Specimens from acute and convalescent COVID-19 originated in the United States, Italy and Spain.

Authors' methods: The assay estimated nucleated cells by amplifying reference gene primers. Clones were read by immunoSEQ multiplex PCR, and TCRdb kept only the in-frame ones, dropping some. V, J and clone size were drawn from that table, and D and trimming were deduced from the DNA. The table includes roughly 320,000 clones, more than 90% detected once. The sample consisted of PBMCs or T cells enriched from blood (not recorded which). The clonotype comes from a woman in her thirties who had been exposed to COVID-19.

CDR3 loop: CASSIDLIHEQFF. In DNA, the CDR3 is TGTGCCAGTAGTATAGATTTAATCCATGAGCAGTTCTTC. The rearrangement links TRBV19 to TRBJ2-1; D is undetermined. This CDR3 has 13 residues. The V gene lost 0 bases and the J gene lost 8 bases, with 8 bases spanning the gap. Germline CDR1 is LNHDA and CDR2 is SQIVND (reference sequence).